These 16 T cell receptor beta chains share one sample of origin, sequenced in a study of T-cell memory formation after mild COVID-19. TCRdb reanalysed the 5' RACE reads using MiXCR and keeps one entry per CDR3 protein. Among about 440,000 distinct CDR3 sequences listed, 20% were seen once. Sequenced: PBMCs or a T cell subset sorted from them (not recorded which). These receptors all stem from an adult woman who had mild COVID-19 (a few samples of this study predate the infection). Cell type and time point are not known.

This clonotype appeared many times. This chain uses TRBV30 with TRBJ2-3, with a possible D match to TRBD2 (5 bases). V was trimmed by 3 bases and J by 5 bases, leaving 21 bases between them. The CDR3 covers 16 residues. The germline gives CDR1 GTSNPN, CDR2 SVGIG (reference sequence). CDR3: CAWRKAPGYAVDTQYF. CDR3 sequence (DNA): TGTGCCTGGAGAAAAGCCCCGGGATACGCTGTAGATACGCAGTATTTT.

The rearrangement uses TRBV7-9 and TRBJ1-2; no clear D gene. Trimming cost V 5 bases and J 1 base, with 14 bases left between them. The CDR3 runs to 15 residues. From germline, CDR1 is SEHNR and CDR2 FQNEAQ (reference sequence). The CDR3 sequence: CASSVGATYNYGYTF. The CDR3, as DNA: TGTGCCAGCAGCGTCGGAGCAACGTATAACTATGGCTACACCTTC.

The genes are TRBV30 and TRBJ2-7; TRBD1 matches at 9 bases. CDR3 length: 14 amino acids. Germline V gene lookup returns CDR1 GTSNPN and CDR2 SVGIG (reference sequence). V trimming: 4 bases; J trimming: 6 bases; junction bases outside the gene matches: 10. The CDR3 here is CAWNSGQGIVEQYF. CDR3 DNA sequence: TGTGCCTGGAACTCGGGACAGGGAATTGTCGAGCAGTACTTC.

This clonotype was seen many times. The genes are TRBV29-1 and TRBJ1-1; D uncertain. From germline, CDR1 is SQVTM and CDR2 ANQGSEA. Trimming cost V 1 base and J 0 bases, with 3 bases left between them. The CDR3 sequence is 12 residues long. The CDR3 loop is CSVEGLNTEAFF. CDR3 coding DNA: TGCAGCGTTGAAGGGCTGAACACTGAAGCTTTCTTT.

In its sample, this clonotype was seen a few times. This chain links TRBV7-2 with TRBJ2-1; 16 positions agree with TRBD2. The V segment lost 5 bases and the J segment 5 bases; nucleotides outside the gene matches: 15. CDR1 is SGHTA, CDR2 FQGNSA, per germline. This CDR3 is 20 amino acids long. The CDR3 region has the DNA TGTGCCAGCAGCCTCACGATGGGACTAGCGGGAGGGCCGTCTCACAATGAGCAGTTCTTC. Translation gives CASSLTMGLAGGPSHNEQFF. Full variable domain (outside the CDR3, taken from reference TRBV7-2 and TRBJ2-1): GAGVSQSPSNKVTEKGKDVELRCDPISGHTALYWYRQSLGQGLEFLIYFQGNSAPDKSGLPSDRFSAERTGGSVSTLTIQRTQQEDSAVYLCASSLTMGLAGGPSHNEQFFGPGTRLTVL.

CDR3 loop: CASSLGPAGNNSPLHF. In DNA, the CDR3 is TGCGCCAGCAGCTTGGGTCCGGCAGGGAATAATTCACCCCTCCACTTT. V gene TRBV5-1 combines with J gene TRBJ1-6; possibly TRBD1 for D (5 bases). The V and J ends lost 0 bases and 5 bases respectively, with 12 bases between them. This CDR3 has 16 residues. Germline lookup yields CDR1 SGHRS and CDR2 YFSETQ. The full variable domain, rest sourced from reference TRBV5-1 and TRBJ1-6, is KAGVTQTPRYLIKTRGQQVTLSCSPISGHRSVSWYQQTPGQGLQFLFEYFSETQRNKGNFPGRFSGRQFSNSRSEMNVSTLELGDSALYLCASSLGPAGNNSPLHFGNGTRLTVT.

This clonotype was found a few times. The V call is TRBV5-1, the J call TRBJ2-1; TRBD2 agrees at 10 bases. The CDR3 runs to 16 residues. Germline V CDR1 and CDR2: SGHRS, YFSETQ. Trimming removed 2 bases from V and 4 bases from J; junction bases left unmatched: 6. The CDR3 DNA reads TGCGCCAGCAGCTTCCCCGGGACTAGCGTATACAATGAGCAGTTCTTC. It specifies CASSFPGTSVYNEQFF.

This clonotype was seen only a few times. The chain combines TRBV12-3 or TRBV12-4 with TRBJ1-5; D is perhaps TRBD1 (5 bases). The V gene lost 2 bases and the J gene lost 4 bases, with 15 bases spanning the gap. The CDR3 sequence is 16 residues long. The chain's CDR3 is CASSLLWGSRNQPQHF. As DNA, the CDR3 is TGTGCCAGCAGTTTATTGTGGGGGTCAAGGAATCAGCCCCAGCATTTT.

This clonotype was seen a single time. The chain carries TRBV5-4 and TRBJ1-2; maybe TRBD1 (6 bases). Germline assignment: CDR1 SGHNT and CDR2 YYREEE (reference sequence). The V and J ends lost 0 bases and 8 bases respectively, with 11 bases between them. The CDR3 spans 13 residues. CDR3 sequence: CASSLAGGWGYTF. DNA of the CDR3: TGTGCCAGCAGCTTGGCCGGGGGCTGGGGCTACACCTTC.

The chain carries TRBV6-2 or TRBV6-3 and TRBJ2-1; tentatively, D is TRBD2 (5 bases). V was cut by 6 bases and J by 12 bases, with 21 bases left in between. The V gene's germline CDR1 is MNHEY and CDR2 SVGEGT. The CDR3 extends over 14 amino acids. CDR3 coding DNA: TGTGCCAGCAGACCCGGACTGGGGAAGGCCGGGCAGTTCTTC. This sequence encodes CASRPGLGKAGQFF.

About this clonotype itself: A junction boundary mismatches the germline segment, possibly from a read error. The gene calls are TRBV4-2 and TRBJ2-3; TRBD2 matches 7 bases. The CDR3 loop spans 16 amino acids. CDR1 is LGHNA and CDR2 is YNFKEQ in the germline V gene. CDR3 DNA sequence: TGTGCCAGCAGCCAAGTGCCGGGGGGACGCACTGATACGCAGTATTTT. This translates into CASSQVPGGRTDTQYF.

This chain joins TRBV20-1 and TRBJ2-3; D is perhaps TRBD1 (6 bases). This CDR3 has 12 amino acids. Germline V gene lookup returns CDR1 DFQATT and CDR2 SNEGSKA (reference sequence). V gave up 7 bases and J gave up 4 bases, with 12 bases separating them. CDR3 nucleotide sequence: TGCAGTGTGGGGCAGGGGTCAGATACGCAGTATTTT. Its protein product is CSVGQGSDTQYF.

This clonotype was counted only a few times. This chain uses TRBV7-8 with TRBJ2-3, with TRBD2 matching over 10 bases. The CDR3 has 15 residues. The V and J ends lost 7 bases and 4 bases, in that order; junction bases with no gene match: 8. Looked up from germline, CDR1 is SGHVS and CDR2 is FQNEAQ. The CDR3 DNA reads TGTGCCAGCACGCCAGCGGGAGGGCCCGCAGATACGCAGTATTTT. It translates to CASTPAGGPADTQYF.

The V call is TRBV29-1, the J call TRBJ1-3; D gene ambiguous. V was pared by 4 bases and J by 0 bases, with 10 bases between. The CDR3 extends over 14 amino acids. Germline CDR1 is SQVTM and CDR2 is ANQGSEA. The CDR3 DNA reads TGCAGCGTTGCGGACTTTCCCTCTGGAAACACCATATATTTT. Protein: CSVADFPSGNTIYF.

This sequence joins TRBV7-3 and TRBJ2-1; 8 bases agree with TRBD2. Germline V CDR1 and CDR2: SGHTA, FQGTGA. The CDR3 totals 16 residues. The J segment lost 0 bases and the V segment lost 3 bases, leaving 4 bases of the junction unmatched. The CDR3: CASSFGSGSSYNEQFF. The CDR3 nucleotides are TGTGCCAGCAGCTTCGGGAGCGGGAGCTCCTACAATGAGCAGTTCTTC.

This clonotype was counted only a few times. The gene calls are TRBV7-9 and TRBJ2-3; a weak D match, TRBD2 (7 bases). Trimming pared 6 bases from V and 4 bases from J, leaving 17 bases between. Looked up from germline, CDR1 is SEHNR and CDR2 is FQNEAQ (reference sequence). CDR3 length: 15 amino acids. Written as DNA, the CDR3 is TGTGCCAGCAGTAGGGGGGGCTTGGGCGCAGATACGCAGTATTTT. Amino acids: CASSRGGLGADTQYF.